This record concerns one T cell receptor (beta chain) sequence. The data belong to a study of monozygotic twins with inflammatory bowel disease. The CDR3 runs 17 residues. Per the germline V gene, CDR1 is LNHNV and CDR2 is YYDKDF (reference sequence). UMIs incorporating a 6-nucleotide sample barcode were appended by means of template switching. TCRdb reanalyzed the 5' RACE reads and collapses them to one entry per CDR3 protein, without DNA. The listing records roughly 160,000 distinct CDR3 sequences. The chain recombines TRBV15 with TRBJ2-3; the D call from TCRdb, TRBD2, cannot be confirmed without DNA. The receptor's source is a human donor with ulcerative colitis or Crohn's disease, or a healthy co-twin of an affected twin (not recorded which). The specimen was blood. CDR3 amino acids: CATSQSSQRASTDTQYF.